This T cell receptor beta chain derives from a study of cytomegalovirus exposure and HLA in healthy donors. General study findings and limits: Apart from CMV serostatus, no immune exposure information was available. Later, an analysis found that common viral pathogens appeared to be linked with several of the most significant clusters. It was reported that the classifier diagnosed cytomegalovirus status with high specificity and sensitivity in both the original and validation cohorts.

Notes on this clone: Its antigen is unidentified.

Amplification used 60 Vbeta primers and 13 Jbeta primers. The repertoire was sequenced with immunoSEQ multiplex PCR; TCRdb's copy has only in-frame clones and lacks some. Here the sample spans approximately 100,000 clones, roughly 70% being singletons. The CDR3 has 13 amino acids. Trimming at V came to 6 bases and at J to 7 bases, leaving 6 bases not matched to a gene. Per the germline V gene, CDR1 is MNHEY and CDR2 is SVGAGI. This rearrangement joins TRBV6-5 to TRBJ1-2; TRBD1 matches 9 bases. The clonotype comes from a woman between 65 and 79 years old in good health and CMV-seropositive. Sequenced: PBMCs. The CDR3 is CASRGTGYGGYTF. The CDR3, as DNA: TGTGCCAGCAGAGGGACAGGGTACGGTGGCTACACCTTC.